These 25 T cell receptor beta chains came from one sample sequenced in a study of monozygotic twins with inflammatory bowel disease. TCRdb re-called the 5' RACE reads and catalogs CDR3 proteins one per entry, DNA excluded. This listing includes 88,000 or so distinct CDR3 sequences. Sequenced sample: blood. The receptor source for this set is a human donor with ulcerative colitis or Crohn's disease, or a healthy co-twin of an affected twin (not recorded which).

This chain connects TRBV4-1 to TRBJ2-7; checking the TCRdb D call of TRBD1 is not possible without DNA. The V gene's germline CDR1 is MGHRA and CDR2 YSYEKL. The CDR3 totals 15 residues. Here the CDR3 reads CASSQPGTVTYEQYF.

The rearrangement uses TRBV5-1 and TRBJ1-4; TCRdb picks TRBD1, but there is no DNA to check that call. Germline V gene lookup returns CDR1 SGHRS and CDR2 YFSETQ. The CDR3 runs 15 residues. The CDR3 loop reads CASSLEGRSGEKLFF.

The rearrangement uses TRBV7-9 and TRBJ1-5; TCRdb designates TRBD1, a call that cannot be tested without DNA. This CDR3 is built from 15 residues. CDR1 SEHNR and CDR2 FQNEAQ come from the germline V gene (reference sequence). CDR3 region: CASSSRDRGNQPQHF.

This sequence joins TRBV19 and TRBJ1-5; as DNA is missing, the TRBD1 call by TCRdb cannot be tested. The CDR3 covers 13 residues. Germline V gene sequence: CDR1 LNHDA, CDR2 SQIVND (reference sequence). The chain's CDR3 is CASKPWSDQPQHF.

This chain uses TRBV5-1 with TRBJ1-1; the TRBD1 assignment by TCRdb is unverifiable without DNA. This CDR3 has 15 residues. Germline CDR1 reads SGHRS; CDR2 reads YFSETQ. The CDR3 spells CASSLENRMNTEAFF.

The chain combines TRBV14 with TRBJ2-1; TCRdb's D gene call, TRBD1, goes unchecked for lack of DNA. The CDR3 spans 14 residues. Germline V gene data show CDR1 as SGHDN and CDR2 as FVKESK. CDR3 amino acids: CASSPLGANDEQFF.

The J gene is TRBJ2-5, the V gene TRBV5-6; TCRdb gives TRBD1 as the D gene, but with no DNA this cannot be confirmed. The CDR3 totals 15 residues. CDR1 is SGHDT, CDR2 YYEEEE, per germline. The CDR3 protein is CASSLKGASGETQYF.

V is TRBV18 and J is TRBJ1-4. CDR1 is KGHSH, CDR2 LQKENI, per germline. The length of the CDR3 is 14 residues. The CDR3 protein is CASSPGRLNEKLFF. Full variable domain (rest looked up from reference TRBV18 and TRBJ1-4): NAGVMQNPRHLVRRRGQEARLRCSPMKGHSHVYWYRQLPEEGLKFMVYLQKENIIDESGMPKERFSAEFPKEGPSILRIQQVVRGDSAAYFCASSPGRLNEKLFFGSGTQLSVL.

The V call is TRBV3-1, the J call TRBJ2-6; the D call of TRBD1 rests on TCRdb alone, since no DNA is present to check it. Germline values: CDR1 LGHDT, CDR2 YNNKEL (reference sequence). CDR3 length equals 19 residues. This CDR3 is CASSQVSGTGVSGANVLTF.

The chain joins TRBV7-9 to TRBJ2-5; without DNA, the TCRdb call of TRBD2 cannot be checked. This CDR3 comprises 13 residues. Germline loops: CDR1 SEHNR, CDR2 FQNEAQ (reference sequence). CDR3 sequence: CASSYGGLSDQYF.

V is TRBV27 and J is TRBJ1-5; as DNA is missing, the TRBD1 call by TCRdb cannot be tested. This CDR3 is 17 amino acids long. Germline V gene sequence: CDR1 MNHEY, CDR2 SMNVEV (reference sequence). This CDR3 is CASSPITGAKTNQPQHF.

The chain uses TRBV7-6 and TRBJ2-3. The CDR3 loop spans 13 amino acids. Germline V gene lookup returns CDR1 SGHVS and CDR2 FNYEAQ. The CDR3 is CASSLNPTDTQYF.

The J gene is TRBJ1-2, the V gene TRBV5-1. This CDR3 is built from 12 residues. From germline, CDR1 is SGHRS and CDR2 YFSETQ. The CDR3 loop is CASSLDLRSYTF.

The chain uses TRBV9 and TRBJ1-1; there is no DNA to check the TCRdb D call of TRBD1. Germline CDR1 reads SGDLS; CDR2 reads YYNGEE. There are 17 residues in the CDR3. The CDR3 loop reads CASSIRQDLPLNTEAFF.

The chain links TRBV3-1 to TRBJ1-1; the TCRdb D gene call, TRBD1, has no DNA to confirm it. The CDR3 extends over 17 amino acids. From germline, CDR1 is LGHDT and CDR2 YNNKEL (reference sequence). CDR3 loop: CASSQGSGGEKKAEAFF.

The chain recombines TRBV20-1 with TRBJ2-3; TCRdb picks TRBD1, but there is no DNA to check that call. CDR3 length equals 14 residues. CDR1 is DFQATT and CDR2 is SNEGSKA in the germline V gene (reference sequence). The CDR3 spells CSARDSGGADTQYF.

V is TRBV10-2 and J is TRBJ2-1; TCRdb selects TRBD1, and the lack of DNA leaves this call unchecked. Per the germline V gene, CDR1 is WSHSY and CDR2 is SAAADI. The CDR3 contains 15 residues. The CDR3 region is CASSASGEMGNEQFF.

J is TRBJ2-1 and V is TRBV12-3 or TRBV12-4. The CDR3 extends over 14 amino acids. The CDR3 protein is CASSLTGPYNEQFF.

The V and J genes are TRBV20-1 and TRBJ2-5; the D call from TCRdb, TRBD2, cannot be confirmed without DNA. CDR3 length equals 13 residues. The germline V gene encodes CDR1 DFQATT and CDR2 SNEGSKA (reference sequence). Here the CDR3 reads CSAPGLGVETQYF.

The genes are TRBV12-3 or TRBV12-4 and TRBJ1-1. This CDR3 has 15 amino acids. The CDR3 loop is CASSLAKGYNTEAFF.

V usage is TRBV6-1 and J usage is TRBJ2-7; without DNA, the TCRdb call of TRBD1 cannot be checked. This CDR3 contains 14 residues. CDR1 is MNHNS, CDR2 SASEGT, per germline. The CDR3 spells CASRPRGPPYEQYF.

The V and J genes are TRBV20-1 and TRBJ1-6; TCRdb selects TRBD1, and the lack of DNA leaves this call unchecked. The CDR3 is made up of 15 amino acids. Germline-derived CDR1 and CDR2 are DFQATT and SNEGSKA (reference sequence). This CDR3 reads CSARGGTWDNSPLHF.

The CDR3 here is CASSDYGSWTGPSAEAFF. The chain combines TRBV11-1 with TRBJ1-1; there is no DNA to check the TCRdb D call of TRBD1. The CDR3 is 18 amino acids. CDR1 is SGHAT, CDR2 FQDESV, per germline (reference sequence).

The chain is built from TRBV12-3 or TRBV12-4 and TRBJ1-5; TCRdb's D gene call, TRBD1, goes unchecked for lack of DNA. The CDR3 length is 12 residues. CDR3 in amino acids: CASRRDGGPQHF.

The CDR3 spells CASSLGNSGEKLFF. This rearrangement joins TRBV5-1 to TRBJ1-4. Germline CDR1 SGHRS, CDR2 YFSETQ. The CDR3 consists of 14 residues.